This entry lists 27 T cell receptor beta chains sequenced from one sample in a study of T cells expressing NK-cell markers (dated by TCRdb to the early 2020s). Library preparation used 5' RACE. Instrument on record: Illumina HiSeq 2000. Reads reprocessed by TCRdb are summarized as one entry per CDR3 protein sequence, and DNA is absent. This sample's table carries some 300,000 distinct CDR3 sequences. The ten largest clonotypes hold around 0.42% of the sample. The material sequenced was blood T cells: a sorted CD56 or NKG2C T cell subset, CD4+ or CD8+ T cells, or bulk PBMC T cells (not recorded which). These receptor sequences come from a man aged 18 to 30 in good health. Donor details come from another sample of the same person, matched by shared clones.

J is TRBJ2-2 and V is TRBV10-3; the D call of TRBD1 rests on TCRdb alone, since no DNA is present to check it. Germline-derived CDR1 and CDR2 are ENHRY and SYGVKD. The CDR3 totals 18 residues. CDR3 region: CAIGSRTGIFLNTGELFF.

The genes are TRBV20-1 and TRBJ2-6; TCRdb reports TRBD2, a call that lacks DNA to check it against. CDR1 and CDR2 (germline): DFQATT, SNEGSKA (reference sequence). The CDR3 has 14 amino acids. CDR3: CSARGLAGANVLTF.

The V call is TRBV5-5, the J call TRBJ2-1; with no DNA, the TCRdb D assignment of TRBD2 cannot be verified. This CDR3 is built from 16 residues. Germline V gene lookup returns CDR1 SGHKS and CDR2 YYEKEE (reference sequence). The CDR3 sequence is CASSSGERAPYNEQFF.

The rearrangement uses TRBV24-1 and TRBJ2-3; the TCRdb D gene call, TRBD1, has no DNA to confirm it. There are 16 residues in the CDR3. The germline V gene has CDR1 KGHDR and CDR2 SFDVKD. The CDR3 protein is CATSDPTGWGLSTQYF.

The chain carries TRBV6-1 and TRBJ2-3; TCRdb's D gene call, TRBD2, goes unchecked for lack of DNA. This CDR3 region has 16 residues. Germline V gene lookup returns CDR1 MNHNS and CDR2 SASEGT. The CDR3 sequence: CAAGPRTSGGVDTQYF.

The chain employs TRBV24-1 and TRBJ2-1. Germline V gene data show CDR1 as KGHDR and CDR2 as SFDVKD. The CDR3 runs to 16 residues. The CDR3: CATSDSGQGSYNEQFF.

This chain links TRBV20-1 with TRBJ2-3. This CDR3 has 14 residues. Germline values: CDR1 DFQATT, CDR2 SNEGSKA (reference sequence). The CDR3 sequence: CSARDLGIPDTQYF.

The CDR3 reads CASSLASRGTNEKLFF. V gene TRBV12-3 or TRBV12-4 combines with J gene TRBJ1-4; checking the TCRdb D call of TRBD1 is not possible without DNA. The CDR3 sequence is 16 residues long.

The CDR3 is CASSFARLGVGNQPQHF. This chain uses TRBV7-9 with TRBJ1-5. Germline assignment: CDR1 SEHNR and CDR2 FQNEAQ (reference sequence). This CDR3 comprises 17 residues.

The chain has TRBV7-2 and TRBJ2-5; TCRdb's assignment of TRBD2 cannot be checked, as there is no DNA. CDR3 length: 15 residues. From germline, CDR1 is SGHTA and CDR2 FQGNSA. The CDR3 loop is CASSLGTSPQETQYF.

V and J are TRBV6-5 and TRBJ2-3; the D call of TRBD1 rests on TCRdb alone, since no DNA is present to check it. Germline loops: CDR1 MNHEY, CDR2 SVGAGI. The CDR3 totals 16 residues. This CDR3 is CASSLSDRIHTDTQYF.

V usage is TRBV11-2 and J usage is TRBJ2-1; checking the TCRdb D call of TRBD1 is not possible without DNA. CDR1 and CDR2 from the germline V gene are SGHAT and FQNNGV. This CDR3 has 15 residues. CDR3 protein: CASRGWGAMYNEQFF. The complete variable domain, with remaining parts taken from reference TRBV11-2 and TRBJ2-1, reads EAGVAQSPRYKIIEKRQSVAFWCNPISGHATLYWYQQILGQGPKLLIQFQNNGVVDDSQLPKDRFSAERLKGVDSTLKIQPAKLEDSAVYLCASRGWGAMYNEQFFGPGTRLTVL.

This chain connects TRBV20-1 to TRBJ2-3. There are 15 residues in the CDR3. The V gene's germline CDR1 is DFQATT and CDR2 SNEGSKA (reference sequence). CDR3 in amino acids: CSARDHSASTDTQYF.

CDR3 amino acids: CASSQVIAVHGYTF. V gene TRBV4-1 combines with J gene TRBJ1-2. Germline assignment: CDR1 MGHRA and CDR2 YSYEKL. This CDR3 region has 14 residues.

The chain recombines TRBV29-1 with TRBJ2-7; absent DNA, TCRdb's TRBD2 call cannot be checked. This CDR3 contains 13 residues. The V gene's germline CDR1 is SQVTM and CDR2 ANQGSEA. The CDR3 protein is CSVEPLAGYEQYF.

The V gene is TRBV5-1, the J gene TRBJ2-5; TCRdb outputs TRBD1, but without DNA this stays unchecked. The CDR3 sequence is 17 residues long. The germline gives CDR1 SGHRS, CDR2 YFSETQ. The CDR3 spells CASSSGQGNVGEETQYF.

V is TRBV5-1 and J is TRBJ2-1; absent DNA, TCRdb's TRBD2 call cannot be checked. This CDR3 contains 15 residues. The V gene's germline CDR1 is SGHRS and CDR2 YFSETQ. CDR3 protein: CASSQLAGVNNEQFF.

The rearrangement joins TRBV6-6 to TRBJ2-7; the D call from TCRdb, TRBD1, cannot be confirmed without DNA. Per the germline V gene, CDR1 is MNHNY and CDR2 is SVGAGI (reference sequence). The CDR3 is made up of 13 amino acids. The CDR3: CASNWGLGYEQYF.

The genes are TRBV5-4 and TRBJ2-1; checking the TCRdb D call of TRBD1 is not possible without DNA. From germline, CDR1 is SGHNT and CDR2 YYREEE (reference sequence). The CDR3 totals 17 residues. The chain's CDR3 is CASSLLGTPFGYNEQFF.

The chain uses TRBV27 and TRBJ1-4; absent DNA, TCRdb's TRBD1 call cannot be checked. In germline, CDR1 is MNHEY, CDR2 SMNVEV (reference sequence). The CDR3 is 15 residues long. The chain's CDR3 is CASSSRQGMREKLFF.

The V gene is TRBV12-3 or TRBV12-4, the J gene TRBJ2-3; the D gene TCRdb calls, TRBD2, cannot be checked with no DNA. This CDR3 is 16 amino acids long. CDR3: CASSLAPAGVSDTQYF.

This chain's CDR3 is CASSPRGGSGANTGELFF. This rearrangement joins TRBV18 to TRBJ2-2. In germline, CDR1 is KGHSH, CDR2 LQKENI. The CDR3 runs to 18 residues.

The chain uses TRBV27 and TRBJ1-6. The CDR3 covers 16 residues. Germline V gene lookup returns CDR1 MNHEY and CDR2 SMNVEV (reference sequence). The CDR3: CASSWGQRDVGSPLHF.

The chain uses TRBV10-3 and TRBJ2-2; TCRdb's D gene call, TRBD1, goes unchecked for lack of DNA. The germline V gene has CDR1 ENHRY and CDR2 SYGVKD. The CDR3 is 17 residues long. The CDR3: CAISTSAQGPNTGELFF.

The chain is built from TRBV29-1 and TRBJ2-5; TCRdb returns TRBD1, unconfirmable since there is no DNA. The CDR3 runs to 14 residues. The germline CDR1 and CDR2 sequences are SQVTM and ANQGSEA. The chain's CDR3 is CSVVRGAGRETQYF.

The chain is built from TRBV12-3 or TRBV12-4 and TRBJ2-1. This CDR3 contains 12 residues. The CDR3 sequence is CASSLWGNEQFF.

The CDR3 protein is CASSPTGVAGTDTQYF. The chain couples TRBV12-3 or TRBV12-4 to TRBJ2-3; TCRdb outputs TRBD1, but without DNA this stays unchecked. This CDR3 contains 16 residues.